Presented here are 18 T cell receptor beta chains from one specimen sequenced in a study of OX40 agonist ivuxolimab in advanced cancers. Repertoires were generated with immunoSEQ multiplex PCR, while TCRdb's copy carries only in-frame clones and drops some. The data show around 140,000 clones, 93% seen once. This specimen was CD4+ or CD8+ T cells sorted from blood, taken in a trial of the OX40 agonist ivuxolimab. These receptor sequences come from an adult with an advanced solid tumor such as melanoma, head and neck, liver or kidney cancer.

This clone was seen a handful of times. The CDR3 loop is CASSSGTGISEQYF. DNA of the CDR3: TGTGCCAGCAGCTCGGGGACAGGGATAAGCGAGCAGTACTTC. The chain is built from TRBV7-7 and TRBJ2-7; the match to TRBD1 covers 9 bases. The germline V gene encodes CDR1 SSHAT and CDR2 FNYEAQ (reference sequence). The junction had 7 bases not matched to a gene; V was cut back by 4 bases and J by 6 bases. The CDR3 runs to 14 residues. The whole variable domain, remainder taken from reference TRBV7-7 and TRBJ2-7, is GAGVSQSPRYKVTKRGQDVTLRCDPISSHATLYWYQQALGQGPEFLTYFNYEAQPDKSGLPSDRFSAERPEGSISTLTIQRTEQRDSAMYRCASSSGTGISEQYFGPGTRLTVT.

This clone showed up just once. The rearrangement links TRBV18 to TRBJ2-5; D could derive from TRBD1 or TRBD2 (5 bases each). The DNA end lines up better with TRBJ2-7; the J call may be wrong. The CDR3 has 14 residues. Germline lookup yields CDR1 KGHSH and CDR2 LQKENI. The CDR3 region is CASSLGTESYEQYF. CDR3 DNA: TGTGCCAGCTCACTGGGGACGGAGAGCTACGAGCAGTACTTC.

The V gene is TRBV7-9, the J gene TRBJ1-1; TRBD1 matches at 7 bases. Germline CDR1 is SEHNR and CDR2 is FQNEAQ (reference sequence). The ends lost 0 bases at V and 1 base at J; junction bases unmatched: 5. The CDR3 is 16 residues long. Written as DNA, the CDR3 is TGTGCCAGCAGCTTAGCGCAGGGGGAAGGGAACACTGAAGCTTTCTTT. The encoded protein is CASSLAQGEGNTEAFF.

The chain recombines TRBV28 with TRBJ2-2, with 8 bases aligning to TRBD1. The trim removed 6 bases at V and 6 bases at J, leaving 6 bases unmatched. The germline V gene has CDR1 MDHEN and CDR2 SYDVKM. The CDR3 consists of 14 residues. CDR3 amino acids: CASRAGGLSGELFF. CDR3 DNA sequence: TGTGCCAGCAGGGCAGGGGGCCTTTCCGGGGAGCTGTTTTTT.

This sequence joins TRBV9 and TRBJ1-4; 11 nucleotides align to TRBD1. The V segment lost 3 bases and the J segment 2 bases; nucleotides outside the gene matches: 3. CDR1 and CDR2 (germline): SGDLS, YYNGEE. The CDR3 length is 16 residues. CDR3 sequence (DNA): TGTGCCAGCAGCGCGGACAGGGGGCGGACTAATGAAAAACTGTTTTTT. As protein: CASSADRGRTNEKLFF.

The rearrangement links TRBV28 to TRBJ1-1; TRBD1 agrees at 7 bases. The CDR3 is made up of 14 amino acids. V shed 2 bases and J 1 base; nucleotides not matched to a gene: 1. The germline V gene has CDR1 MDHEN and CDR2 SYDVKM. CDR3 sequence reads: CASSLDRENTEAFF. As DNA, the CDR3 is TGTGCCAGCAGTTTAGACAGGGAGAACACTGAAGCTTTCTTT. Full variable domain (missing parts from reference TRBV28 and TRBJ1-1): DVKVTQSSRYLVKRTGEKVFLECVQDMDHENMFWYRQDPGLGLRLIYFSYDVKMKEKGDIPEGYSVSREKKERFSLILESASTNQTSMYLCASSLDRENTEAFFGQGTRLTVV.

V is TRBV4-3 and J is TRBJ2-2; tentatively, D is TRBD2 (5 bases). Germline V gives CDR1 LGHNA, CDR2 YSLEER. The CDR3 length is 12 residues. V gave up 8 bases and J gave up 3 bases, with 7 bases separating them. CDR3 residues: CASRGYTGELFF. As DNA, the CDR3 is TGCGCCAGCCGCGGGTACACCGGGGAGCTGTTTTTT.

The CDR3 region is CASSLSGVKANYGYTF. CDR3 nucleotide sequence: TGTGCCAGCAGCTTATCCGGGGTTAAAGCTAACTATGGCTACACCTTC. This sequence joins TRBV7-2 and TRBJ1-2, with D uncertain. The CDR3 length is 16 residues. Germline CDR1 is SGHTA and CDR2 is FQGNSA. The V end lost 2 bases, the J end lost 0 bases, and 13 bases lay between the germline ends.

The CDR3, as DNA: TGTGCCAGCAGTGAAAGGGCGGGCCTCCTTGGCTACACCTTC. Translated: CASSERAGLLGYTF. The rearrangement links TRBV2 to TRBJ1-2; unclear D gene. This CDR3 spans 14 amino acids. With 2 bases removed from V and 7 bases from J, the gap between germline ends came to 14 bases. CDR1 is SNHLY and CDR2 is FYNNEI in the germline V gene.

As DNA, the CDR3 is TGTGCCAGCAGCTTACGCCACCTCCTAGCCGGGCGATACAATGAGCAGTTCTTC. Translating gives CASSLRHLLAGRYNEQFF. The V call is TRBV11-2, the J call TRBJ2-1; D is perhaps TRBD2 (5 bases). CDR1 SGHAT and CDR2 FQNNGV come from the germline V gene. The CDR3 sequence is 18 residues long. With 2 bases removed from V and 4 bases from J, the gap between germline ends came to 21 bases.

The chain recombines TRBV28 with TRBJ2-3; D gene unclear. The CDR3 runs 15 residues. Germline loops: CDR1 MDHEN, CDR2 SYDVKM. V gave up 6 bases and J gave up 0 bases, with 13 bases separating them. The CDR3 loop is CASSLRNPSTDTQYF. The DNA of the CDR3 is TGTGCCAGCAGCCTCAGAAACCCTAGCACAGATACGCAGTATTTT.

V and J are TRBV6-5 and TRBJ2-3; 8 bases align to TRBD2. Germline V gives CDR1 MNHEY, CDR2 SVGAGI. The V gene end was trimmed by 7 bases and the J gene end by 3 bases; junction bases not matched to a gene: 9. CDR3 size: 15 residues. The CDR3 DNA reads TGTGCCAGCATGTCCGGGGGGGCACCGACAGATACGCAGTATTTT. It is translated as CASMSGGAPTDTQYF.

CDR3 residues: CASSIRPRTANYGYTF. The CDR3 DNA reads as TGTGCCAGTAGTATCCGCCCTCGGACAGCTAACTATGGCTACACCTTC. V is TRBV19 and J is TRBJ1-2, with a tentative D call TRBD1 (6 bases). This CDR3 region has 16 residues. The V end lost 3 bases, the J end lost 0 bases, and 14 bases lay between the germline ends. Germline lookup yields CDR1 LNHDA and CDR2 SQIVND (reference sequence).

The chain couples TRBV9 to TRBJ2-3, with 7 bases that match TRBD2. The CDR3 is 17 residues long. V lost 2 bases to trimming and J lost 1 base; unmatched junction nucleotides: 10. Germline CDR1 reads SGDLS; CDR2 reads YYNGEE. CDR3 bases: TGTGCCAGCAGCGTCCTTGGGAGGGCGGGGGGCACAGATACGCAGTATTTT. It is translated as CASSVLGRAGGTDTQYF.

The rearrangement uses TRBV5-4 and TRBJ2-7; 9 bases fit TRBD2. The CDR3 spans 15 residues. With 4 bases clipped from V and 6 bases from J, the junction kept 11 bases outside the gene matches. In germline, CDR1 is SGHNT, CDR2 YYREEE (reference sequence). The CDR3 bases are TGTGCCAGCAGCCCCGAGGCTAGCGGGAATCGCGAGCAGTACTTC. Its protein product is CASSPEASGNREQYF.

This clone showed up just once. The chain links TRBV5-4 to TRBJ1-1; D is perhaps TRBD1 (6 bases). Germline V gene data show CDR1 as SGHNT and CDR2 as YYREEE (reference sequence). Deletions cut 0 bases from V and 1 base from J, with 10 bases between. The CDR3 covers 15 residues. CDR3 region: CASSLAQGRNTEAFF. The CDR3 nucleotides are TGTGCCAGCAGCTTGGCCCAGGGGAGGAACACTGAAGCTTTCTTT.

The chain links TRBV2 to TRBJ1-1, with D unresolved. Germline-derived CDR1 and CDR2 are SNHLY and FYNNEI. The CDR3 is 12 residues long. V lost 6 bases and J 10 bases, leaving 15 bases between the germline ends. CDR3 sequence (DNA): TGTGCCAGCAGCCCTCACGCTTCGGGAGCTTTCTTT. This gives the protein CASSPHASGAFF.

The genes are TRBV7-2 and TRBJ1-3; TRBD1 matches 7 bases. V was clipped by 5 bases and J by 0 bases; unmatched bases: 4. CDR3 length: 15 amino acids. Germline CDR1 is SGHTA and CDR2 is FQGNSA. The CDR3 DNA is TGTGCCAGCAGCCGACAGGGATTCTCTGGAAACACCATATATTTT. It codes for CASSRQGFSGNTIYF.